One and the same sample provided the 20 T cell receptor beta chains below, sequenced in a study of cytomegalovirus exposure and HLA in healthy donors. In the PCR, 60 Vbeta and 13 Jbeta primers were used. Profiling relied on immunoSEQ multiplex PCR, and the TCRdb table lists in-frame clones only, not all of them. The top ten clones hold about 12% of a sample with some 67,000 clones, around 87% of them seen once. Sequences were obtained from PBMCs. Every receptor here comes from a woman aged 30 to 39 in good health and CMV-seropositive.

The chain recombines TRBV12-5 with TRBJ2-7; TRBD2 is a possible D gene (5 bases). Looked up from germline, CDR1 is LGHNT and CDR2 is FRNRAP. With 6 bases removed from V and 0 bases from J, the gap between germline ends came to 9 bases. The CDR3 loop spans 13 amino acids. CDR3 region: CASGRLSSYEQYF. The CDR3 coding sequence is TGTGCTAGTGGCCGACTAAGCTCCTACGAGCAGTACTTC.

This chain uses TRBV9 with TRBJ2-1; D is ambiguous. The germline V gene encodes CDR1 SGDLS and CDR2 YYNGEE. The CDR3 loop spans 15 amino acids. Trimming stripped 4 bases from V and 4 bases from J, with 15 bases between. The CDR3 region is CASSSEEAGYNEQFF. CDR3 bases: TGTGCCAGCAGCTCGGAAGAGGCCGGGTACAATGAGCAGTTCTTC.

CDR3 protein: CAPNPGQTATNEKLFF. CDR3 sequence (DNA): TGCGCCCCAAACCCGGGACAGACAGCAACTAATGAAAAACTGTTTTTT. The rearrangement uses TRBV5-1 and TRBJ1-4; TRBD1 matches 7 bases. J gave up 0 bases and V 10 bases, and 12 bases lay outside the gene matches. Germline lookup yields CDR1 SGHRS and CDR2 YFSETQ. This CDR3 is built from 16 residues.

In its sample, this clone was seen a few times. The V call is TRBV6-6, the J call TRBJ2-7; possibly TRBD1 for D (6 bases). The V gene lost 5 bases and the J gene lost 4 bases, with 9 bases spanning the gap. The CDR3 sequence is 12 residues long. Germline CDR1 reads MNHNY; CDR2 reads SVGAGI (reference sequence). The CDR3 loop is CASSRQEYEQYF. The CDR3 DNA reads as TGTGCCAGCAGTCGACAGGAATACGAGCAGTACTTC.

V and J are TRBV11-2 and TRBJ2-7, with D possibly TRBD2 on 6 matching bases. The CDR3 runs 15 residues. The V and J ends lost 1 base and 2 bases respectively, with 12 bases between them. CDR1 SGHAT and CDR2 FQNNGV come from the germline V gene. CDR3 amino acids: CASSLALAHTYEQYF. In DNA form, the CDR3 reads TGTGCCAGCAGCTTAGCCCTAGCGCATACCTACGAGCAGTACTTC.

J is TRBJ1-6 and V is TRBV4-1; unclear D gene. The CDR3 loop spans 13 amino acids. V was clipped by 0 bases and J by 10 bases, with 7 bases between them. The V gene's germline CDR1 is MGHRA and CDR2 YSYEKL. CDR3 sequence: CASSQDLLSPLHF. The CDR3 region has the DNA TGCGCCAGCAGCCAAGATCTACTATCACCCCTCCACTTT.

The chain links TRBV4-1 to TRBJ1-5; 7 bases are a match to TRBD1. From germline, CDR1 is MGHRA and CDR2 YSYEKL. The J segment lost 0 bases and the V segment lost 3 bases, leaving 8 bases of the junction unmatched. CDR3 length equals 17 residues. CDR3 coding DNA: TGCGCCAGCAGCCACCTCCCCGGACAGGATAGCAATCAGCCCCAGCATTTT. Its translation is CASSHLPGQDSNQPQHF.

V and J are TRBV2 and TRBJ2-5; 11 bases are a match to TRBD2. Germline V lookup: CDR1 SNHLY, CDR2 FYNNEI. The CDR3 is 17 residues long. V lost 3 bases, J lost 5 bases, and 11 bases stayed unmatched. The CDR3 DNA is TGTGCCAGCAGTGAGAGACTAGCGGGATCCGGATCGGAGACCCAGTACTTC. Protein product: CASSERLAGSGSETQYF.

This clone occurred once. The V and J genes are TRBV4-2 and TRBJ2-7; 12 bases fit TRBD2. Germline assignment: CDR1 LGHNA and CDR2 YNFKEQ. CDR3 length: 15 residues. The V gene end was trimmed by 4 bases and the J gene end by 3 bases; junction bases not matched to a gene: 4. CDR3 bases: TGTGCCAGCAGCCCTCGGACTAGCGGGGACTACGAGCAGTACTTC. Amino acids: CASSPRTSGDYEQYF.

The CDR3 reads CASSHPPSGSGRSEQYF. The CDR3, as DNA: TGTGCCAGCTCACACCCCCCGTCTGGTAGCGGGAGAAGCGAGCAGTACTTC. The rearrangement joins TRBV18 to TRBJ2-7; TRBD2 agrees at 9 bases. Germline loops: CDR1 KGHSH, CDR2 LQKENI. This CDR3 spans 17 amino acids. The J segment lost 6 bases and the V segment lost 4 bases, leaving 16 bases of the junction unmatched.

A single count supports this clone. The genes are TRBV20-1 and TRBJ2-1; possible D gene TRBD2, 6 bases. The CDR3 loop spans 11 amino acids. From germline, CDR1 is DFQATT and CDR2 SNEGSKA (reference sequence). The V end lost 6 bases, the J end lost 6 bases, and 9 bases lay between the germline ends. For the CDR3, the DNA is TGCAGTGCAAGGAGGGCCAATGAGCAGTTCTTC. Amino acid sequence: CSARRANEQFF.

The chain is built from TRBV5-1 and TRBJ1-1; D remains unclear. In germline, CDR1 is SGHRS, CDR2 YFSETQ. Trimming left V 4 bases short and J 3 bases short, with 7 bases between. CDR3 length: 12 residues. The CDR3 region is CASSQTDTEAFF. The CDR3 DNA reads TGCGCCAGCAGCCAAACAGACACTGAAGCTTTCTTT.

The CDR3 spells CATSRDLGTGNYGYTF. The CDR3 DNA reads TGTGCCACCAGCAGAGACCTAGGGACAGGGAACTATGGCTACACCTTC. The chain has TRBV15 and TRBJ1-2, with TRBD1 matching over 9 bases. The V gene end was trimmed by 0 bases and the J gene end by 2 bases; junction bases not matched to a gene: 4. In germline, CDR1 is LNHNV, CDR2 YYDKDF (reference sequence). The CDR3 is made up of 16 amino acids.

The rearrangement uses TRBV11-2 and TRBJ1-1, with 9 bases identical to TRBD1. V was pared by 3 bases and J by 5 bases, with 4 bases of the junction left unmatched. The CDR3 has 14 residues. Germline values: CDR1 SGHAT, CDR2 FQNNGV. CDR3 sequence reads: CASSFWTGETEAFF. The CDR3 region has the DNA TGTGCCAGCAGCTTTTGGACAGGGGAAACTGAAGCTTTCTTT.

J is TRBJ2-5 and V is TRBV7-2; D is unresolved. Per the germline V gene, CDR1 is SGHTA and CDR2 is FQGNSA. This CDR3 has 14 amino acids. V shed 0 bases and J shed 3 bases, with 8 bases lying between them. CDR3 coding DNA: TGTGCCAGCAGCTTAGCGGTTACAGAAGAGACCCAGTACTTC. This sequence encodes CASSLAVTEETQYF.

The V and J genes are TRBV5-4 and TRBJ2-1; TRBD2 aligns across 14 bases. Germline-derived CDR1 and CDR2 are SGHNT and YYREEE (reference sequence). V dropped 4 bases and J dropped 9; count of bases not matched to a gene: 6. This CDR3 is 15 amino acids long. The CDR3 loop is CASSMGLAGAGEQFF. The CDR3 DNA is TGTGCCAGCAGCATGGGACTAGCGGGAGCGGGTGAGCAGTTCTTC.

The V call is TRBV30, the J call TRBJ2-5; no clear D gene. Germline V gene data show CDR1 as GTSNPN and CDR2 as SVGIG (reference sequence). Trimming stripped 2 bases from V and 4 bases from J, with 5 bases between. The CDR3 contains 11 residues. The DNA of the CDR3 is TGTGCCTGGAGTATATCAGAGACCCAGTACTTC. The encoded protein is CAWSISETQYF.

The chain carries TRBV27 and TRBJ2-2; 12 bases align to TRBD2. CDR1 is MNHEY and CDR2 is SMNVEV in the germline V gene (reference sequence). Losses at the gene ends were 6 bases for V and 5 bases for J; bases not matched to a gene: 4. This CDR3 has 15 residues. CDR3 loop: CASSNGLAGTGELFF. CDR3 coding DNA: TGTGCCAGCAGCAATGGACTAGCGGGGACCGGGGAGCTGTTTTTT.

The genes are TRBV19 and TRBJ2-1, with D perhaps TRBD2 (6 bases). V was cut by 9 bases and J by 1 base, with 13 bases left in between. Looked up from germline, CDR1 is LNHDA and CDR2 is SQIVND (reference sequence). The CDR3 runs 14 residues. CDR3 loop: CASSERVSYNEQFF. The CDR3 nucleotides read TGTGCCAGCTCGGAGCGGGTATCCTACAATGAGCAGTTCTTC.

This chain connects TRBV6-1 to TRBJ1-4, with no clear D. The V end was cut by 2 bases, the J end by 5 bases, with 6 bases between. The germline V gene encodes CDR1 MNHNS and CDR2 SASEGT. This CDR3 is built from 13 residues. CDR3 loop: CASSERGNEKLFF. The CDR3 region has the DNA TGTGCCAGCAGTGAAAGAGGGAATGAAAAACTGTTTTTT.